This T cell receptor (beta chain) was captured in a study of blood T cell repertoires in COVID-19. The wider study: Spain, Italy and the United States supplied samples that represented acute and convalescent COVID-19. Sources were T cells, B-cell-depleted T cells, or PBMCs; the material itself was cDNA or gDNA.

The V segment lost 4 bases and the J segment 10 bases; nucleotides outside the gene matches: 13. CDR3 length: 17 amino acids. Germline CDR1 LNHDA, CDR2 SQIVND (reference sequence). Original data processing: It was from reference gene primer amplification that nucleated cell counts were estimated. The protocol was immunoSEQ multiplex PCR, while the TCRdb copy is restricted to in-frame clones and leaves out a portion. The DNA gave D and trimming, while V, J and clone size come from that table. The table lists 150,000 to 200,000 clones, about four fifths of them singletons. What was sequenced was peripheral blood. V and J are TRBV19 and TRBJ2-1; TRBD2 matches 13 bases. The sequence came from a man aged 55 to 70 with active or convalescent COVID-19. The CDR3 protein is CASSSRGTSGILGEQFF. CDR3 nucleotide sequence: TGTGCCAGTAGTAGCAGAGGGACTAGCGGGATCTTAGGGGAGCAGTTCTTC.